This entry lists 6 T cell receptor beta chains sequenced from one sample in a study of a mutant IDH1 vaccine in newly diagnosed glioma. Here immunoSEQ multiplex PCR was the method, and the copy in TCRdb shows in-frame clones only, minus some. The table shows around 57,000 clones, with 89% occurring only once. Specified time point: week 11, during vaccination. The investigators gave 300 ug of mutant IDH1 20-mer peptide in each vaccine dose, together with topical imiquimod. The antigens of these receptors remain unknown. The specimen comprised PBMCs, sampled from a glioma patient whose treatment included an IDH1 peptide vaccine. These receptors came from a man in his forties or fifties with glioma.

This rearrangement joins TRBV13 to TRBJ2-7; D is uncertain. The V gene lost 3 bases and the J gene lost 2 bases, with 8 bases spanning the gap. This CDR3 is built from 13 residues. Germline CDR1 is PRHDT and CDR2 is FYEKMQ (reference sequence). CDR3 DNA: TGTGCCAGCAGCTTGGGCAGGCCCTACGAGCAGTACGTC. Its translation: CASSLGRPYEQYV.

The chain links TRBV19 to TRBJ1-5; 8 bases are a match to TRBD1. Germline loops: CDR1 LNHDA, CDR2 SQIVND (reference sequence). Trimming took 6 bases from V and 7 from J; bases not matched to a gene: 8. The CDR3 length is 14 residues. The CDR3, as DNA: TGTGCCAGTAGAGACAGGGGAGAAGGACAGCCCCAGCATTTT. Protein product: CASRDRGEGQPQHF.

The gene calls are TRBV7-2 and TRBJ1-5; D possibly corresponds to TRBD1 (6 bases). With 4 bases removed from V and 0 bases from J, the gap between germline ends came to 10 bases. This CDR3 comprises 15 residues. Germline-derived CDR1 and CDR2 are SGHTA and FQGNSA. The DNA for the CDR3 is TGTGCCAGCAGCTCCGGGACACTTAGCAATCAGCCCCAGCATTTT. Residues: CASSSGTLSNQPQHF.

This clone is a singleton in its sample. The chain links TRBV15 to TRBJ1-4, with 7 bases that match TRBD1. The CDR3 contains 19 residues. Germline assignment: CDR1 LNHNV and CDR2 YYDKDF (reference sequence). J gave up 0 bases and V 1 base, and 11 bases lay outside the gene matches. CDR3: CATSRGGQFAWATNEKLFF. DNA of the CDR3: TGTGCCACCAGCAGAGGGGGACAGTTCGCCTGGGCAACTAATGAAAAACTGTTTTTT.

This clone showed up just once. V and J are TRBV5-8 and TRBJ1-1, with 7 positions matching TRBD1. The CDR3 runs 15 residues. Germline lookup yields CDR1 SGHTS and CDR2 YDEGEE. Trimming at V came to 4 bases and at J to 0 bases, leaving 6 bases not matched to a gene. CDR3 region: CASSKPTGMNTEAFF. CDR3 sequence (DNA): TGTGCCAGCAGCAAACCGACAGGGATGAACACTGAAGCTTTCTTT.

Here the CDR3 DNA reads TGTGCCAGTAGTCCCCTTACAGGGGGCAGAACTGAAGCTTTCTTT. Translating it yields CASSPLTGGRTEAFF. This chain connects TRBV19 to TRBJ1-1, with 9 bases lining up with TRBD1. V lost 5 bases to trimming and J lost 5 bases; unmatched junction nucleotides: 9. From germline, CDR1 is LNHDA and CDR2 SQIVND (reference sequence). The CDR3 contains 15 residues.